This is a list of T cell receptor beta chains from one sample in a study of blood T cell repertoires in COVID-19. Using immunoSEQ multiplex PCR, the repertoire was profiled, and TCRdb retains in-frame clones only, with some absent. The sample holds around 240,000 clones, roughly nine tenths seen once. Input material: PBMCs or T cells enriched from blood (not recorded which). The receptors shown here come from a human donor in a cohort exposed to, infected with or recovered from COVID-19 (not recorded which). The donor label of this sample is uncertain. CDR3s include the opening cysteine and the closing phenylalanine or tryptophan. The D gene is left open where the match is weak. Size is omitted from some rows. Given values are once, few, many or a class for expanded clones.

TGTGCCAGCAGCTTAGAAACTGAAAAGTTCTTC	CASSLETEKFF	-	-	TRBJ2-1	TRBV13
TGCGCCAGCAGCTTATCAGCGGGGGGTTTGTTGCAGAATGAGCAGTTCTTC	CASSLSAGGLLQNEQFF	TRBD2	-	TRBJ2-1	TRBV5-1
TGTGCCAGCAGTGAATATATTAGCAATCAGCCCCAGCATTTT	CASSEYISNQPQHF	-	-	TRBJ1-5	TRBV25-1
TGTGCCAGCAGCTTGGAGGGACTCCGAGTTTTTAAGTACGAGCAGTACTTC	CASSLEGLRVFKYEQYF	-	-	TRBJ2-7	TRBV5-8
TGTGCCAGCAGCTTTCGGAGCTCCTATAATTCACCCCTCCACTTT	CASSFRSSYNSPLHF	-	-	TRBJ1-6	TRBV7-9
TGCGCCAGCAGCCAAGGCCGGACAGTGCCCCTGGGTAACTATGGCTACACCTTC	CASSQGRTVPLGNYGYTF	-	-	TRBJ1-2	TRBV4-1
TGTGCCAGCAGCCTTCTTAGGGGGCGCGACTATGGCTACACCTTC	CASSLLRGRDYGYTF	TRBD1	-	TRBJ1-2	TRBV28
TGTGCCAGCAGTGACTCTACAGTCCGGCCGTCCGGCTACACCTTC	CASSDSTVRPSGYTF	-	-	TRBJ1-2	TRBV6-4
TGTGCCAGTAAGGGCAGTCACACGGGGACTGAAGCTTTCTTT	CASKGSHTGTEAFF	-	-	TRBJ1-1	TRBV19
TGTGCCAGCAGCTGGGGGAGGGACACTGAAGCTTTCTTT	CASSWGRDTEAFF	-	-	TRBJ1-1	TRBV5-4
TGTGCCAGCCACAGGGGGGATGGCTACACCTTC	CASHRGDGYTF	TRBD1	-	TRBJ1-2	TRBV9
TGTGCCAGCAGCACCGGTAGTATGAATGAGCAGTTCTTC	CASSTGSMNEQFF	-	-	TRBJ2-1	TRBV11-2
TGCGCCAGCAGCTTGGGCTCAGGGGCCCAAGAGACCCAGTACTTC	CASSLGSGAQETQYF	-	-	TRBJ2-5	TRBV5-1
TGTGCCAGCAGTGAAGGGACCGCCAGGGGCTACGAGCAGTACTTC	CASSEGTARGYEQYF	-	-	TRBJ2-7	TRBV6-1
TGCGCCAGCAGCCGGACAGGGCTCACTGAAGCTTTCTTT	CASSRTGLTEAFF	TRBD1	-	TRBJ1-1	TRBV4-1
TGTGCCAGCAGCTCCTACTCCGGGACTAGCGGGGGGGGACACAATGAGCAGTTCTTC	CASSSYSGTSGGGHNEQFF	TRBD2	-	TRBJ2-1	TRBV7-8
TGTGCTAGTGGTTTGGTACTGGGACAGACGAACACTGAAGCTTTCTTT	CASGLVLGQTNTEAFF	TRBD1	-	TRBJ1-1	TRBV12-5
TGTGCCAGCCGGGAGGGGGGGCGAACCGGGGAGCTGTTTTTT	CASREGGRTGELFF	TRBD2	-	TRBJ2-2	TRBV27
TGTGCCAGCAGCTCTACCGGGACAGGGGCAGATACGCAGTATTTT	CASSSTGTGADTQYF	TRBD1	-	TRBJ2-3	TRBV7-3
TGTGCCAGCAGCAAAGAAGAGGCAGTATCAAGCAATCAGCCCCAGCATTTT	CASSKEEAVSSNQPQHF	-	-	TRBJ1-5	TRBV21-1
TGTGCCAGCAGTGACGGGACTCCGGGCCAAGAGACCCAGTACTTC	CASSDGTPGQETQYF	-	-	TRBJ2-5	TRBV6-1
TGTGCCAGCAGGGTCGGAGCGGGACTAGCGGGGGGGAATGAGCAGTTCTTC	CASRVGAGLAGGNEQFF	TRBD2	-	TRBJ2-1	TRBV25-1
TGTGCCAGCAGCTTATTGGGGGGGAGGAACAATGAGCAGTTCTTC	CASSLLGGRNNEQFF	TRBD2	-	TRBJ2-1	TRBV7-2
TGTGCCAGCAGCGCTAATGAGTACACTGAAGCTTTCTTT	CASSANEYTEAFF	-	-	TRBJ1-1	TRBV27
TGTGCCAGCAGCCTTGGACAGGGTAACTATGGCTACACCTTC	CASSLGQGNYGYTF	TRBD1	-	TRBJ1-2	TRBV13
TGTGCCAGCAGCTTAACAGGTGGGGAGACCCAGTACTTC	CASSLTGGETQYF	-	-	TRBJ2-5	TRBV7-2
TGTGCCAGCATCCCCATAGGGACAGGGCGTGAAGCTTTCTTT	CASIPIGTGREAFF	TRBD1	-	TRBJ1-1	TRBV6-5
TGTGCCAGCAGCGGGGGCCCGGCACTAGCGGGGGGCCCCGAGCAGTACTTC	CASSGGPALAGGPEQYF	TRBD2	-	TRBJ2-7	TRBV7-3
TGTGCCAGCAGGACCGCGGGGGCTCAGCCCCAGCATTTT	CASRTAGAQPQHF	-	few	TRBJ1-5	TRBV2
TGTGCCAGCACCACAACCGGACGGGGAGAGACCCAGTACTTC	CASTTTGRGETQYF	-	-	TRBJ2-5	TRBV6-1
TGTGCCAGTAGTATCCATGCAGGGGGAACTAAAAACTCCTACGAGCAGTACTTC	CASSIHAGGTKNSYEQYF	TRBD1	-	TRBJ2-7	TRBV19
TGTGCCATCGGGACAGCCCCCATCTACGAGCAGTACTTC	CAIGTAPIYEQYF	TRBD1	-	TRBJ2-7	TRBV10-3
TGCGCCAGCAGCTTGATGGGACAGGGAGGAAACACCATATATTTT	CASSLMGQGGNTIYF	TRBD1	-	TRBJ1-3	TRBV5-1
TGTGCCAGCAGCTTGGGACAGGGACCCCTCGAGCAGTACTTC	CASSLGQGPLEQYF	TRBD1	-	TRBJ2-7	TRBV5-5
TGTGCCAGCAGGGTGTCCGGGAGGGGCACTGAAGCTTTCTTT	CASRVSGRGTEAFF	-	-	TRBJ1-1	TRBV6-4
TGTGCCAGCAGCTTGGGGCGTCCGGGACAAGGCTACACCTTC	CASSLGRPGQGYTF	-	-	TRBJ1-2	TRBV5-4
TGCGCCAGCAGCTCGGGACTAGCGGGGGCCACAGATACGCAGTATTTT	CASSSGLAGATDTQYF	TRBD2	-	TRBJ2-3	TRBV5-1
TGCGCCAGCAGCTTGGCGACTAGCGGGGGCCACTACGAGCAGTACTTC	CASSLATSGGHYEQYF	TRBD2	-	TRBJ2-7	TRBV5-1
TGTGCCAGCAGCGAAGCAGGACTTTCACCCCTCCACTTT	CASSEAGLSPLHF	-	-	TRBJ1-6	TRBV7-3
TGTGCCAGCAGCCAAGATCCCAGCGGGGACACAGATACGCAGTATTTT	CASSQDPSGDTDTQYF	TRBD2	-	TRBJ2-3	TRBV3-1/TRBV3-2
TGTGCCAGCAGTTTTGAGGGGGGGGACAATGAGCAGTTCTTC	CASSFEGGDNEQFF	-	once	TRBJ2-1	TRBV6-2/TRBV6-3
TGTGCCAGCAGCCAAGTCCTAAATATTGAAGCTTTCTTT	CASSQVLNIEAFF	-	-	TRBJ1-1	TRBV4-2
TGTGCCAGACCCCTAGGCACCGGGGAGCTGTTTTTT	CARPLGTGELFF	-	-	TRBJ2-2	TRBV6-5
TGTGCCAGCAGCTTAGTTCGGACAGGGGAGGGAAACACCATATATTTT	CASSLVRTGEGNTIYF	TRBD1	-	TRBJ1-3	TRBV11-2
TGTGCCATCAGGTTCGACAGAGAGAACACTGAAGCTTTCTTT	CAIRFDRENTEAFF	-	-	TRBJ1-1	TRBV10-3
TGTGCCAGCAGGCCGGGACATCCCTTCAATCAGCCCCAGCATTTT	CASRPGHPFNQPQHF	-	once	TRBJ1-5	TRBV27
TGTGCCAGCGGCGGGGATGGCACTGAAGCTTTCTTT	CASGGDGTEAFF	-	-	TRBJ1-1	TRBV13